This T cell receptor (beta chain) originates from a study of blood T cell repertoires in COVID-19. Sequenced by immunoSEQ multiplex PCR; TCRdb stores in-frame clones only, minus some. Altogether some 350,000 clones are present, 80% to 90% being singletons, with the ten largest covering roughly 1%. V dropped 2 bases and J dropped 5 bases, with 21 bases sitting between them. The CDR3 contains 17 residues. CDR1 and CDR2 from the germline V gene are LGHDT and YNNKEL (reference sequence). This chain joins TRBV3-1 (or the pseudogene TRBV3-2) and TRBJ1-2; D might be TRBD1 (5 bases). What was sequenced was PBMCs or T cells enriched from blood (not recorded which). The sequence came from a man aged 18-30 years who had recovered from COVID-19. Here the CDR3 reads CASSQFGAEQDTYGYTF. Here the CDR3 DNA reads TGTGCCAGCAGCCAATTTGGGGCGGAGCAAGACACGTATGGCTACACCTTC.